The clone carrying this T cell receptor beta chain has just a few counts. Antigen specificity is unknown. Germline and genes here are mouse. The observed sequence ends 1 residue before the CDR3 terminus, with the missing tail filled in from the germline J gene. These data belong to a study of tissue T cells after allogeneic stem cell transplantation. Study-wide results and limits: Alloreactivity or antigen specificity of tissue TCRs was not determined; some clones might be host cells.

Survey-depth TCRbeta CDR3 sequencing reported V/J genes and productive frequencies. Profiling relied on immunoSEQ multiplex PCR, and the TCRdb table lists in-frame clones only, not all of them. Of roughly 50,000 clones listed, 65% to 85% are singletons. The V segment lost 1 base and the J segment 0 bases; nucleotides outside the gene matches: 4. CDR3 length equals 16 residues. CDR1 is GKSSPN, CDR2 SITVG, per germline. The chain couples TRBV31 to TRBJ2-7; 12 nucleotides align to TRBD2. The origin of this receptor is a pool of C57BL/6 mice in good health. The source material was sorted cells pooled from one or two spleens. This CDR3 reads CAWSRDWGATSYEQYF. The part of the CDR3 DNA that was read is TGTGCCTGGAGTCGGGACTGGGGGGCTACCTCCTATGAACAGTAC.